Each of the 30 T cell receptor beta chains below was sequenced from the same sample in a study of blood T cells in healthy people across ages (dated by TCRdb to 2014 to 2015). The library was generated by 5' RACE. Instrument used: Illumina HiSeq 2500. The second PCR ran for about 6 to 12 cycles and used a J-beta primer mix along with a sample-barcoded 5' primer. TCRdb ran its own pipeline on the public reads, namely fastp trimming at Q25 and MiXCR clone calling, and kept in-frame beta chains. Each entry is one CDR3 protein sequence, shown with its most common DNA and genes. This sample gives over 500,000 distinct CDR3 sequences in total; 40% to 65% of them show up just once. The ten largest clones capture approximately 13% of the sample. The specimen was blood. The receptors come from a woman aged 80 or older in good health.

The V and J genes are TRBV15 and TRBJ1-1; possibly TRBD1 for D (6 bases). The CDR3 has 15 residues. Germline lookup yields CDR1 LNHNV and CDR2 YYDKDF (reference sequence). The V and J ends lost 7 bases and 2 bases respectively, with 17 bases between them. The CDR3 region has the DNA TGTGCCACCAACAGCGGACAGTACCCAAACACTGAAGCTTTCTTT. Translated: CATNSGQYPNTEAFF.

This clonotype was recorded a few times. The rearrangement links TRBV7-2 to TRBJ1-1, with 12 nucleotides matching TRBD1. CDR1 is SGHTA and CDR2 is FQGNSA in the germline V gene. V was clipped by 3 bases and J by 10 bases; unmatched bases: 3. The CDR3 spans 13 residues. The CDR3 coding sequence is TGTGCCAGCAGCTTCCGGGACAGGGGGCTAGCTTTCTTT. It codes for CASSFRDRGLAFF.

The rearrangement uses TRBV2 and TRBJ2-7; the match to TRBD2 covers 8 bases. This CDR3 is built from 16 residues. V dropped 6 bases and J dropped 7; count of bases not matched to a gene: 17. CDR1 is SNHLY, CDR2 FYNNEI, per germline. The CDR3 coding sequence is TGTGCCAGCAGGGCCGGGACTAGAGGGTTTTACAATGAGCAGTACTTC. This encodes CASRAGTRGFYNEQYF.

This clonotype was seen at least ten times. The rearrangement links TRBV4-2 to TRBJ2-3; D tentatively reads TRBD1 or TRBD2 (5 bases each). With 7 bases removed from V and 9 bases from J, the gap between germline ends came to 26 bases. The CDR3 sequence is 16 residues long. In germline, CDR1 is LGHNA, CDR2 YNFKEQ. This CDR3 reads CASTQRTSADWGTQYF. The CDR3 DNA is TGTGCCAGCACCCAGAGGACCTCGGCAGACTGGGGGACGCAGTATTTT.

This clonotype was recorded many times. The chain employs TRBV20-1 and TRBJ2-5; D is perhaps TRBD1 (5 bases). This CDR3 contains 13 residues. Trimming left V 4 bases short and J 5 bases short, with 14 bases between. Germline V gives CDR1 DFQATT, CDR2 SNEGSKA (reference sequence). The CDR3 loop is CSAKSRVGETQYF. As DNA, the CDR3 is TGCAGTGCTAAGTCCAGGGTCGGGGAGACCCAGTACTTC.

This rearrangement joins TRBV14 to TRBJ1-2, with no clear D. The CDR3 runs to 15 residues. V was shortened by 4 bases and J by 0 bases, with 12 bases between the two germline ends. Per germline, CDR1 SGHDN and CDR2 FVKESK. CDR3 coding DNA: TGTGCCAGCAGCCGGCTTACAGAAGCTAACTATGGCTACACCTTC. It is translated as CASSRLTEANYGYTF. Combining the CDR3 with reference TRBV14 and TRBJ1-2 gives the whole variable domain EAGVTQFPSHSVIEKGQTVTLRCDPISGHDNLYWYRRVMGKEIKFLLHFVKESKQDESGMPNNRFLAERTGGTYSTLKVQPAELEDSGVYFCASSRLTEANYGYTFGSGTRLTVV.

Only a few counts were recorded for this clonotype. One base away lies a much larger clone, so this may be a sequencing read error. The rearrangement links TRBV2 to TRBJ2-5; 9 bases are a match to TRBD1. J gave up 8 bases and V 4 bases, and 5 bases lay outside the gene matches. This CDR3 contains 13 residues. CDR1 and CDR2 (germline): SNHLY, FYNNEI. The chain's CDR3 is CASSGTGASTQYF. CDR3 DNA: TGTGCCAGCAGTGGGACAGGGGCAAGCACCCAGTACTTC. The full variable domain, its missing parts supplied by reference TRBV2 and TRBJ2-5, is EPEVTQTPSHQVTQMGQEVILRCVPISNHLYFYWYRQILGQKVEFLVSFYNNEISEKSEIFDDQFSVERPDGSNFTLKIRSTKLEDSAMYFCASSGTGASTQYFGPGTRLLVL.

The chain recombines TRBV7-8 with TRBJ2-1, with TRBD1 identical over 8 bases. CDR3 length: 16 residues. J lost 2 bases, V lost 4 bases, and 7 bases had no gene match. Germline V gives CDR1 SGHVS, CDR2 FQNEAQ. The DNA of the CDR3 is TGTGCCAGCAGCTCTTCTAGGGACAGGCCCTACAATGAGCAGTTCTTC. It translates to CASSSSRDRPYNEQFF.

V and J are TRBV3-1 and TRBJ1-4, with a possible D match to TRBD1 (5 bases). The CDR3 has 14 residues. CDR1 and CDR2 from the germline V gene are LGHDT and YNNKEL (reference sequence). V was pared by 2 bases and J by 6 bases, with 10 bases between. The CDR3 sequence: CASSQQGRYEKLFF. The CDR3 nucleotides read TGTGCCAGCAGCCAACAGGGACGTTATGAAAAACTGTTTTTT.

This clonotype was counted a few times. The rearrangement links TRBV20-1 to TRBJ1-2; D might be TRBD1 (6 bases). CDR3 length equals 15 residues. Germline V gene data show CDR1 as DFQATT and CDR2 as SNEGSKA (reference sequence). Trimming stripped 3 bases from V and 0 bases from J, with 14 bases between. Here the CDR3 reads CSARVTGRANYGYTF. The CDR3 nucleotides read TGCAGTGCTAGGGTAACAGGGAGAGCTAACTATGGCTACACCTTC.

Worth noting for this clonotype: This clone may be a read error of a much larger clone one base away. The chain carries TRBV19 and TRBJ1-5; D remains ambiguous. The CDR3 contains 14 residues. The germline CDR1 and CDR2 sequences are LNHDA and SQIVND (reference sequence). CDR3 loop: CASGIAGANQPQHF. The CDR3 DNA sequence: TGTGCCAGTGGTATAGCGGGAGCCAATCAGCCCCAGCATTTT.

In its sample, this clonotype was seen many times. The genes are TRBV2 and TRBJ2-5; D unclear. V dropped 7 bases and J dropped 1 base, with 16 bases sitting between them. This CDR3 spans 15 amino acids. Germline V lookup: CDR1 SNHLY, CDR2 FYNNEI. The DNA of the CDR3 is TGTGCCAGCATTCTCACCAAGGTGGCCCAAGAGACCCAGTACTTC. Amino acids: CASILTKVAQETQYF.

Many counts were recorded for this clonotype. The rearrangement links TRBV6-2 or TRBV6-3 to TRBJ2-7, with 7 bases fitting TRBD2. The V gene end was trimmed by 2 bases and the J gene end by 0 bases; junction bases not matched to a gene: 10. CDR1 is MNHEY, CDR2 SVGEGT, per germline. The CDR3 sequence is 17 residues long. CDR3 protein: CASSYVRPAGSSYEQYF. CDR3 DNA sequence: TGTGCCAGCAGTTACGTTAGACCAGCGGGGAGCTCCTACGAGCAGTACTTC.

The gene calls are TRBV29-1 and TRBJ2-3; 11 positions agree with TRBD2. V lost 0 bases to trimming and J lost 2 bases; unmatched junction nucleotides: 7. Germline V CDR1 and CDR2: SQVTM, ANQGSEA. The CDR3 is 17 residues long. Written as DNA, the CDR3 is TGCAGCGTTGAAGACACCGGGACTAGCGGATTCACAGATACGCAGTATTTT. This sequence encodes CSVEDTGTSGFTDTQYF.

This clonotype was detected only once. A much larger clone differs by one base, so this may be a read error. The CDR3 coding sequence is TGTGCCAGCAGCAGGGACACCTCAGGGTCACCCCTCCACTTT. This gives the protein CASSRDTSGSPLHF. The rearrangement links TRBV5-6 to TRBJ1-6, with a weak D call TRBD1 (6 bases). Per the germline V gene, CDR1 is SGHDT and CDR2 is YYEEEE. The CDR3 is 14 amino acids. V was clipped by 4 bases and J by 10 bases, with 15 bases between them.

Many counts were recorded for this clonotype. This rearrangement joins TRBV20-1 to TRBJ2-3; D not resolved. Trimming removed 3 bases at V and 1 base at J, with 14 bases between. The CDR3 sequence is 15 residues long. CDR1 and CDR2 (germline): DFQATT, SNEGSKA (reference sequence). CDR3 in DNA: TGCAGTGCTAGGCCGGGTTCGCTGGGCACAGATACGCAGTATTTT. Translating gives CSARPGSLGTDTQYF.

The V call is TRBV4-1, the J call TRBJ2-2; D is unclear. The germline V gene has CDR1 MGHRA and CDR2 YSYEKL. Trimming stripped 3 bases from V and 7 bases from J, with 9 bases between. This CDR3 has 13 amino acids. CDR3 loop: CASSHPALGELFF. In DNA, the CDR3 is TGCGCCAGCAGCCACCCTGCCCTCGGGGAGCTGTTTTTT.

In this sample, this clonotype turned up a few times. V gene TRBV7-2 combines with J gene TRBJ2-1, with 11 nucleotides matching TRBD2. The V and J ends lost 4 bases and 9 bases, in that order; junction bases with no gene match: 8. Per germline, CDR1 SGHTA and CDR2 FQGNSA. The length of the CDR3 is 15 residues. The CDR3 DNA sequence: TGTGCCAGCAGCTATGGGACTAGCGGCCTATCTGAGCAGTTCTTC. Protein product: CASSYGTSGLSEQFF.

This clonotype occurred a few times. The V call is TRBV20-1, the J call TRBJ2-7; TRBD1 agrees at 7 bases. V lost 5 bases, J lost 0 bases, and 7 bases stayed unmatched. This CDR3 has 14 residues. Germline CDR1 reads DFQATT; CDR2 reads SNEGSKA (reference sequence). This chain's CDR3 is CSAPDRTSSYEQYF. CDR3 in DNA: TGCAGTGCTCCGGACAGGACCAGCTCCTACGAGCAGTACTTC.

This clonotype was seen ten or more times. The CDR3 DNA is TGCGCCAGCAGCTTGGACAGGTTACAAGAGACCCAGTACTTC. Its protein is CASSLDRLQETQYF. V is TRBV5-1 and J is TRBJ2-5, with D maybe TRBD1 (5 bases). Trimming stripped 0 bases from V and 2 bases from J, with 8 bases between. The germline CDR1 and CDR2 sequences are SGHRS and YFSETQ. There are 14 residues in the CDR3.

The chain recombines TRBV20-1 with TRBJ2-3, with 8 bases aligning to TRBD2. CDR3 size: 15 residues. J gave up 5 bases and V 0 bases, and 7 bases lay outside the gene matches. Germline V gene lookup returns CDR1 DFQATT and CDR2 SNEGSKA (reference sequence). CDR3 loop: CSARDPTGGRDTQYF. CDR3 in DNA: TGCAGTGCTAGAGATCCAACGGGAGGGAGAGATACGCAGTATTTT.

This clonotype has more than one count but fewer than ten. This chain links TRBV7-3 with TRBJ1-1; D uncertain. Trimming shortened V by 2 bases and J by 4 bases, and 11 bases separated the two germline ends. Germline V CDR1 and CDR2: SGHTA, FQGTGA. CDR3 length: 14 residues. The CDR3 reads CASSLSAMSTEAFF. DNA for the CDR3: TGTGCCAGCAGCTTATCAGCGATGAGCACTGAAGCTTTCTTT. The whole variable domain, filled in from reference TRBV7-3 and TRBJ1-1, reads GAGVSQTPSNKVTEKGKYVELRCDPISGHTALYWYRQSLGQGPEFLIYFQGTGAADDSGLPNDRFFAVRPEGSVSTLKIQRTERGDSAVYLCASSLSAMSTEAFFGQGTRLTVV.

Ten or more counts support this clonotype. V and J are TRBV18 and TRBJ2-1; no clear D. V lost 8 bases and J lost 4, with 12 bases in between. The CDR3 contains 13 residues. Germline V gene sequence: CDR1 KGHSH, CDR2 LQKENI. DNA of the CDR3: TGTGCCAGCAGCCCCGCGTCGTACAATGAGCAGTTCTTC. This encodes CASSPASYNEQFF.

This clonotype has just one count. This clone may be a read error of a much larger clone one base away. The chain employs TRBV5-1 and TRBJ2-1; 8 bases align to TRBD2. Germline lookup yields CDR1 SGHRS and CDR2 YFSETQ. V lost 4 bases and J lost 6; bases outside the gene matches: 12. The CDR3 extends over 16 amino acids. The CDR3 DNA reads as TGCGCCAGCAGCGAGGACACTGGACTAGCTCGCAATGAGCAGTTCTTC. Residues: CASSEDTGLARNEQFF.

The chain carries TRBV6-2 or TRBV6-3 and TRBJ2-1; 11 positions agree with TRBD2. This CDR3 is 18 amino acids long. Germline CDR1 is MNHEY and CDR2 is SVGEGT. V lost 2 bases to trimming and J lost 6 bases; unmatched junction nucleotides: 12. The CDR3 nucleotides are TGTGCCAGCAGTTACACCTCCTTAGCGGGGGGGCCCTGCAATGAGCAGTTCTTC. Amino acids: CASSYTSLAGGPCNEQFF.

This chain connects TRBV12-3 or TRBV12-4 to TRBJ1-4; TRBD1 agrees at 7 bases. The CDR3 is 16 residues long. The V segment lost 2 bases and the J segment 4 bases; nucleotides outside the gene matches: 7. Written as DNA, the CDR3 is TGTGCCAGCAGTTTATTGGGGACAGCAATTAATGAAAAACTGTTTTTT. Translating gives CASSLLGTAINEKLFF.

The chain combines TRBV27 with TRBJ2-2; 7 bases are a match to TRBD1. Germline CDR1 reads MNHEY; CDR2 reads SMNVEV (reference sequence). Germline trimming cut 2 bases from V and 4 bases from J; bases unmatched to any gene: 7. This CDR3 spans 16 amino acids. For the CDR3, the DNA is TGTGCCAGCAGTTTAGGGTCCGACAGGGTCACCGGGGAGCTGTTTTTT. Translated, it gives CASSLGSDRVTGELFF.

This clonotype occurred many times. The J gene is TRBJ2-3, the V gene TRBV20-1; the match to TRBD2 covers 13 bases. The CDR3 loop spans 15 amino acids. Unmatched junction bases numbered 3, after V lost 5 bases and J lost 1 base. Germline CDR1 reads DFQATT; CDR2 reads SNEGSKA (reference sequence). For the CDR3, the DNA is TGCAGTGCTTACGGACTAGCGGGAGGCACAGATACGCAGTATTTT. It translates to CSAYGLAGGTDTQYF.

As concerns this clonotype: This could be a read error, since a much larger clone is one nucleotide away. The CDR3 region has the DNA TGCGCCAGCAGCTTGAGGAGTGGCACAACAGATACGCTGTATTTT. Its protein product is CASSLRSGTTDTLYF. The chain recombines TRBV5-1 with TRBJ2-3; D is unresolved. Per germline, CDR1 SGHRS and CDR2 YFSETQ. The CDR3 sequence is 15 residues long.

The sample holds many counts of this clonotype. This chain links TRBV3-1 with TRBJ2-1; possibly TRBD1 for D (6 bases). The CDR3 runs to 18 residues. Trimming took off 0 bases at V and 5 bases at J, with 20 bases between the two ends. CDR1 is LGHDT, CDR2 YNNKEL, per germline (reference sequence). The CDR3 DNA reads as TGTGCCAGCAGCCAAGATGCGGCGTCCTACACAGGGCACAATGAGCAGTTCTTC. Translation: CASSQDAASYTGHNEQFF.